This TCR beta chain was sequenced for a study of OX40 agonist ivuxolimab in advanced cancers. Excluded were patients having autoimmune disease history or systemic immunosuppression. TCRdb's copy holds only in-frame clones and misses some; the assay was immunoSEQ multiplex PCR. The data contain 87,000 or so clones, roughly 84% of them singletons. Trimming stripped 2 bases from V and 9 bases from J, with 23 bases between. Per the germline V gene, CDR1 is SGHAT and CDR2 is FQNNGV. This CDR3 has 17 residues. The genes are TRBV11-2 and TRBJ2-1, with D possibly being TRBD1 or TRBD2 (5 bases each). The sample in question was CD4+ or CD8+ T cells sorted from blood, obtained in a trial of the OX40 agonist ivuxolimab. This TCR came from an adult with an advanced solid tumor such as melanoma, head and neck, liver or kidney cancer. CDR3 sequence (DNA): TGTGCCAGCAGCTTAAGGGGTCCGGGCTCCCTCCGGGGTGAGCAGTTCTTC. Translation: CASSLRGPGSLRGEQFF.